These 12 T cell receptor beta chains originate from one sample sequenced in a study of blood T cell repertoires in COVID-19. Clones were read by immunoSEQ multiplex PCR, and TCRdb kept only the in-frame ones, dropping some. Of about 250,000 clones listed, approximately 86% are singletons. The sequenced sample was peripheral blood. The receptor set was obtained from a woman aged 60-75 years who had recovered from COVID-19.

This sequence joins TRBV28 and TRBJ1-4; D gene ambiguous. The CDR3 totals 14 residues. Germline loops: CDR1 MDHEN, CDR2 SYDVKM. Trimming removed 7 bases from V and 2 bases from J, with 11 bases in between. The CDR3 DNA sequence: TGTGCCAGCAAAGAGGCTGGGACTAATGAAAAACTGTTTTTT. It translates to CASKEAGTNEKLFF.

In DNA, the CDR3 is TGTGCCAGCAGCTTGGGCCGGTCCATTGATACGCAGTATTTT. Translation: CASSLGRSIDTQYF. The J gene is TRBJ2-3, the V gene TRBV11-1; no clear D gene. Germline CDR1 SGHAT, CDR2 FQDESV (reference sequence). CDR3 size: 14 residues. With 3 bases removed from V and 6 bases from J, the gap between germline ends came to 13 bases.

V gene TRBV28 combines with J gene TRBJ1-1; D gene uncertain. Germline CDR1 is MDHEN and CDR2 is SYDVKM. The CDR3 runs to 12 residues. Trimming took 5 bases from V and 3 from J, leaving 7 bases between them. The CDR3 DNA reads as TGTGCCAGCAGTCGCGCGGACACTGAAGCTTTCTTT. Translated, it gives CASSRADTEAFF.

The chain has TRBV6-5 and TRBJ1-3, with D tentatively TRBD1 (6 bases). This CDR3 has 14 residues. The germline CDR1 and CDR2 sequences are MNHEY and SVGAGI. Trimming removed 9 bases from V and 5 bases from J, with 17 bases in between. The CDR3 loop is CASGATGRRNTIYF. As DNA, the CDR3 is TGTGCCAGTGGGGCAACAGGGAGACGAAACACCATATATTTT.

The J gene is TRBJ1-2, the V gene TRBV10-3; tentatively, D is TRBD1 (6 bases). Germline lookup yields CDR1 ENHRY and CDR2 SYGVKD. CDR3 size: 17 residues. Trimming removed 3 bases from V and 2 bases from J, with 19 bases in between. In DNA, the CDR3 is TGTGCCATCAGTGAAAAATTAACCGGGACACCAAACTATGGCTACACCTTC. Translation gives CAISEKLTGTPNYGYTF.

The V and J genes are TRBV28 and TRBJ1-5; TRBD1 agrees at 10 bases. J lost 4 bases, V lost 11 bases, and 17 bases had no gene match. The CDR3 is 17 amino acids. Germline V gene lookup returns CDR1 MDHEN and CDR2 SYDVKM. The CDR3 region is CACRGDRGLFGNQPQHF. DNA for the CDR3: TGTGCCTGCCGGGGGGACAGGGGACTGTTCGGGAATCAGCCCCAGCATTTT.

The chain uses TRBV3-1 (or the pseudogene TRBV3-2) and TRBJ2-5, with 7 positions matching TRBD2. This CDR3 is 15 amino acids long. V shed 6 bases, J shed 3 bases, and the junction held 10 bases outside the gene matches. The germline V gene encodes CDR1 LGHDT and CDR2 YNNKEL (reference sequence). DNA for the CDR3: TGTGCCAGCAGGAGCCGGGAGGCCCGGGAAGAGACCCAGTACTTC. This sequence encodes CASRSREAREETQYF.

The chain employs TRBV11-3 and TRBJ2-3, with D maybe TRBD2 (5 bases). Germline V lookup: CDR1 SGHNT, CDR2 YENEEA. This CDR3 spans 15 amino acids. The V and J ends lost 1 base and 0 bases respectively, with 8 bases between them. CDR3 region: CASSLVGGSTDTQYF. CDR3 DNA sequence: TGTGCCAGCAGCTTAGTCGGCGGGAGCACAGATACGCAGTATTTT.

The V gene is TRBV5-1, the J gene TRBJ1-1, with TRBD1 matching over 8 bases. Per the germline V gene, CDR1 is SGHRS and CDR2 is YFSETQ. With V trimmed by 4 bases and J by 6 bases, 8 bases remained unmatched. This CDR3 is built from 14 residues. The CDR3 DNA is TGCGCCAGCAGCCCACAACACAGGGGGGCTGAAGCTTTCTTT. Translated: CASSPQHRGAEAFF.

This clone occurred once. The CDR3 sequence: CASSLHRGPNEKLFF. In nucleotides, the CDR3 is TGTGCCAGCTCGCTTCACAGGGGGCCGAATGAAAAACTGTTTTTT. The chain employs TRBV18 and TRBJ1-4, with 9 bases fitting TRBD1. Germline V gives CDR1 KGHSH, CDR2 LQKENI. V lost 6 bases, J lost 5 bases, and 7 bases stayed unmatched. This CDR3 contains 15 residues. The full variable domain, in which reference TRBV18 and TRBJ1-4 provide the parts outside the CDR3, is NAGVMQNPRHLVRRRGQEARLRCSPMKGHSHVYWYRQLPEEGLKFMVYLQKENIIDESGMPKERFSAEFPKEGPSILRIQQVVRGDSAAYFCASSLHRGPNEKLFFGSGTQLSVL.

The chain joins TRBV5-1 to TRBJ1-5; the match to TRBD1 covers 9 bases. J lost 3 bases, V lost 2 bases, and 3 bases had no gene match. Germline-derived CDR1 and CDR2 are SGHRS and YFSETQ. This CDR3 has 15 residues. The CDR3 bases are TGCGCCAGCAGCTTAACAGGGGGCATCAATCAGCCCCAGCATTTT. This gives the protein CASSLTGGINQPQHF. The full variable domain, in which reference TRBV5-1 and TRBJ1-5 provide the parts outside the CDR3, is KAGVTQTPRYLIKTRGQQVTLSCSPISGHRSVSWYQQTPGQGLQFLFEYFSETQRNKGNFPGRFSGRQFSNSRSEMNVSTLELGDSALYLCASSLTGGINQPQHFGDGTRLSIL.

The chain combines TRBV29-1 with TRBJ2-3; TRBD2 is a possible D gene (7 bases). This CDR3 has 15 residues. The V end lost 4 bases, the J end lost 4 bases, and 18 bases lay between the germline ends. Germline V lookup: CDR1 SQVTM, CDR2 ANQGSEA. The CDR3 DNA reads TGCAGCGTTGGAGGGGGGGTTGGTTGGTCAGATACGCAGTATTTT. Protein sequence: CSVGGGVGWSDTQYF.